The entry below describes one T cell receptor (beta chain). Clones were sequenced by immunoSEQ multiplex PCR, and TCRdb holds only the in-frame ones, with some missing. The sample includes 48,000 or so clones, around 90% seen only once; the top ten take over 12%. Time point in this sample: pretreatment peripheral blood. The sample is drawn from a study of PD-L1 blockade in urothelial cancer. The CDR3 has 13 residues. Germline values: CDR1 SGHRS, CDR2 YFSETQ. V was cut by 7 bases and J by 7 bases, with 14 bases left in between. The sample consisted of PBMCs, taken around atezolizumab (anti-PD-L1) treatment. This TCR was sampled from a woman aged 60-70 years with urothelial cancer. The V gene is TRBV5-1, the J gene TRBJ2-2; D remains unclear. CDR3 sequence: CASQVNQNGELFF. CDR3 nucleotides: TGCGCCAGCCAGGTCAATCAGAACGGGGAGCTGTTTTTT. The full variable domain, in which reference TRBV5-1 and TRBJ2-2 provide the parts outside the CDR3, is KAGVTQTPRYLIKTRGQQVTLSCSPISGHRSVSWYQQTPGQGLQFLFEYFSETQRNKGNFPGRFSGRQFSNSRSEMNVSTLELGDSALYLCASQVNQNGELFFGEGSRLTVL.